Listed here are 27 T cell receptor beta chains from one sample, sequenced in a study of T cells after yellow fever vaccination. TCRdb called the 5' RACE reads again in MiXCR, with one record for every CDR3 protein. Of around 500,000 distinct CDR3 sequences in the sample, around a fifth were seen once. Sample: PBMCs, taken approximately 22 days after the first yellow fever vaccination. These TCRs come from a man aged 18-30 years who received the YFV17D yellow fever vaccine.

The chain recombines TRBV4-3 with TRBJ2-3, with D perhaps matching TRBD1 (6 bases). Germline V gene sequence: CDR1 LGHNA, CDR2 YSLEER. Between the trimmed V and J ends, which lost 1 base and 1 base, there was a span of 12 bases. CDR3 length: 16 amino acids. This CDR3 reads CASSQVGGGGTDTQYF. The CDR3 DNA reads as TGCGCCAGCAGCCAAGTAGGTGGGGGCGGCACAGATACGCAGTATTTT.

This clonotype was observed at least ten times. The gene calls are TRBV7-9 and TRBJ1-6, with a tentative D call TRBD1 (5 bases). The germline CDR1 and CDR2 sequences are SEHNR and FQNEAQ (reference sequence). V shed 1 base and J shed 5 bases, with 6 bases lying between them. CDR3 size: 14 residues. CDR3: CASSLEGDNSPLHF. As DNA, the CDR3 is TGTGCCAGCAGCTTAGAAGGGGATAATTCACCCCTCCACTTT.

Here the CDR3 DNA reads TGCGCCAGCAGTCGGGGGGCGGTCGACAATGAGCAGTTCTTC. Protein sequence: CASSRGAVDNEQFF. This rearrangement joins TRBV5-1 to TRBJ2-1, with D perhaps matching TRBD2 (7 bases). The CDR3 has 14 residues. V lost 5 bases and J 5 bases, leaving 14 bases between the germline ends. Germline-derived CDR1 and CDR2 are SGHRS and YFSETQ.

This clonotype has only a few counts. The chain is built from TRBV6-1 and TRBJ2-3; 16 bases are shared with TRBD2. Trimming cost V 7 bases and J 5 bases; bases outside gene matches: 6. Germline CDR1 MNHNS, CDR2 SASEGT. The CDR3 totals 16 residues. The CDR3 DNA is TGTGCCAGCACCGGGACTAGCGGGGGGGCTAAAGATACGCAGTATTTT. It yields the protein CASTGTSGGAKDTQYF.

This clonotype was counted between two and nine times. The rearrangement uses TRBV20-1 and TRBJ2-5; D assignment may be TRBD1 or TRBD2 (5 bases each). Between the trimmed V and J ends, which lost 6 bases and 2 bases, there was a span of 16 bases. Germline V gene data show CDR1 as DFQATT and CDR2 as SNEGSKA (reference sequence). The CDR3 contains 14 residues. The CDR3 DNA reads as TGCAGTGCCCCAGAGGGGCGGTTGCAAGAGACCCAGTACTTC. Protein: CSAPEGRLQETQYF.

This clonotype turned up a few times. The gene calls are TRBV7-6 and TRBJ1-3, with D uncertain. The V and J ends lost 4 bases and 0 bases respectively, with 7 bases between them. CDR1 is SGHVS and CDR2 is FNYEAQ in the germline V gene. This CDR3 has 14 residues. This CDR3 is CASSSGVSGNTIYF. CDR3 sequence (DNA): TGTGCCAGCAGCTCCGGGGTCTCTGGAAACACCATATATTTT.

This rearrangement joins TRBV20-1 to TRBJ1-5; 12 bases are a match to TRBD1. This CDR3 spans 14 amino acids. J gave up 1 base and V 5 bases, and 0 bases lay outside the gene matches. Germline V lookup: CDR1 DFQATT, CDR2 SNEGSKA (reference sequence). This CDR3 reads CSAGTGGSNQPQHF. CDR3 DNA: TGCAGTGCTGGGACAGGGGGCAGCAATCAGCCCCAGCATTTT.

This clonotype has only one observation. One end of the junction fails to match germline, which may point to a read error. The chain carries TRBV29-1 and TRBJ2-3; 8 bases align to TRBD2. Germline V gives CDR1 SQVTM, CDR2 ANQGSEA. This CDR3 contains 14 residues. DNA for the CDR3: TGCAGCGTGGAAGCGGGGGACAGCACAGATACGCAGTATTTT. It is translated as CSVEAGDSTDTQYF.

The chain combines TRBV3-1 with TRBJ2-7; 10 bases are a match to TRBD1. The CDR3 extends over 16 amino acids. Germline loops: CDR1 LGHDT, CDR2 YNNKEL (reference sequence). V was clipped by 0 bases and J by 3 bases; unmatched bases: 5. CDR3 sequence (DNA): TGTGCCAGCAGCCAAGAAGGTCGGACAGGGGGCTACGAGCAGTACGTC. Translated, it gives CASSQEGRTGGYEQYV.

This clonotype was detected a few times. The V and J genes are TRBV5-1 and TRBJ2-1; D gene unclear. Looked up from germline, CDR1 is SGHRS and CDR2 is YFSETQ. V was cut by 4 bases and J by 9 bases, with 11 bases left in between. CDR3 length: 12 residues. In DNA form, the CDR3 reads TGCGCCAGCAGCGAGTTAGCCGCTGAGCAGTTCTTC. Translation gives CASSELAAEQFF.

The chain carries TRBV9 and TRBJ2-7; D gene uncertain. The CDR3 extends over 9 amino acids. Germline V gene sequence: CDR1 SGDLS, CDR2 YYNGEE. Deletions cut 9 bases from V and 6 bases from J, with 7 bases between. This CDR3 reads CATTSEQYV. Here the CDR3 DNA reads TGTGCCACCACGAGCGAGCAGTACGTC.

This clonotype showed up just a few times. The chain uses TRBV4-2 and TRBJ1-2; weak D call: TRBD1 (6 bases). Germline values: CDR1 LGHNA, CDR2 YNFKEQ. This CDR3 region has 15 residues. V was pared by 1 base and J by 4 bases, with 13 bases between. As DNA, the CDR3 is TGTGCCAGCAGCCAAGTCCACTGGACAGTCTATGGCTACACCTTC. Translation gives CASSQVHWTVYGYTF.

This clonotype was picked up a small number of times. The CDR3, as DNA: TGTGCCAGCAGTCCCCAGGGGGGGCCCCAGCATTTT. Protein: CASSPQGGPQHF. The genes are TRBV12-3 or TRBV12-4 and TRBJ1-5, with 7 bases fitting TRBD1. Trimming cost V 5 bases and J 9 bases; bases outside gene matches: 4. The CDR3 runs 12 residues.

At least ten counts were recorded for this clonotype. J is TRBJ2-5 and V is TRBV7-9; D uncertain. Deletions cut 3 bases from V and 4 bases from J, with 12 bases between. The CDR3 covers 14 residues. The germline V gene has CDR1 SEHNR and CDR2 FQNEAQ (reference sequence). The DNA for the CDR3 is TGTGCCAGCAGCTTGGCCCCCGGACCAGAGACCCAGTACTTC. Translation: CASSLAPGPETQYF.

The rearrangement links TRBV10-3 to TRBJ2-3, with unresolved D. Trimming removed 3 bases at V and 0 bases at J, with 4 bases between. Germline V gene lookup returns CDR1 ENHRY and CDR2 SYGVKD. This CDR3 has 13 residues. CDR3 sequence reads: CAISDPSTDTQYF. The DNA of the CDR3 is TGTGCCATCAGTGACCCTAGCACAGATACGCAGTATTTT.

The rearrangement uses TRBV12-3 or TRBV12-4 and TRBJ2-1; D is unclear. The CDR3 covers 13 residues. The V and J ends lost 7 bases and 5 bases respectively, with 12 bases between them. CDR3 loop: CASTADLDNEQFF. CDR3 nucleotides: TGTGCCAGCACCGCGGATCTCGACAATGAGCAGTTCTTC.

The chain carries TRBV5-5 and TRBJ2-3, with D perhaps matching TRBD2 (5 bases). V lost 1 base and J lost 4, with 16 bases in between. CDR1 and CDR2 from the germline V gene are SGHKS and YYEKEE (reference sequence). The CDR3 totals 16 residues. The CDR3 bases are TGTGCCAGCAGCTTGTCTGGCGGGTTCGTGTCAGATACGCAGTATTTT. Translating it yields CASSLSGGFVSDTQYF.

This chain joins TRBV5-4 and TRBJ2-6, with 8 bases aligning to TRBD1. The CDR3 sequence is 17 residues long. Germline V gene sequence: CDR1 SGHNT, CDR2 YYREEE (reference sequence). V lost 1 base and J lost 0; bases outside the gene matches: 3. DNA of the CDR3: TGTGCCAGCAGCTTGCCCAGGGGGCTCTCTGGGGCCAACGTCCTGACTTTC. Encoded protein: CASSLPRGLSGANVLTF.

This sequence joins TRBV30 and TRBJ1-5; D not certain. Germline assignment: CDR1 GTSNPN and CDR2 SVGIG (reference sequence). V lost 4 bases and J lost 8, with 15 bases in between. This CDR3 is built from 13 residues. The DNA of the CDR3 is TGTGCCTGGACCCGTCAGGTGGGTGAGCCCCAGCATTTT. This encodes CAWTRQVGEPQHF.

The genes are TRBV6-1 and TRBJ2-7; tentatively, D is TRBD2 (6 bases). V lost 8 bases to trimming and J lost 1 base, with 15 bases between them. The CDR3 has 14 amino acids. The germline V gene has CDR1 MNHNS and CDR2 SASEGT. CDR3 coding DNA: TGTGCCAGCGGAGGGACCGCGGATTCCTACGAGCAGTACGTC. Protein product: CASGGTADSYEQYV.

The CDR3 DNA is TGCAGTGCTAGAGATCCCCGCGGCCTCTCCTACGAGCAGTACTTC. This sequence encodes CSARDPRGLSYEQYF. The V gene is TRBV20-1, the J gene TRBJ2-7; D uncertain. The V and J ends lost 0 bases and 0 bases respectively, with 12 bases between them. The CDR3 length is 15 residues. Germline CDR1 reads DFQATT; CDR2 reads SNEGSKA (reference sequence).

This clonotype was picked up a small number of times. The V and J genes are TRBV7-6 and TRBJ2-4; 9 bases match TRBD1. V shed 4 bases and J 10 bases; nucleotides not matched to a gene: 11. The germline CDR1 and CDR2 sequences are SGHVS and FNYEAQ. CDR3 length: 15 amino acids. The CDR3 is CASSSAPGQGSIQYF. CDR3 sequence (DNA): TGTGCCAGCAGCTCTGCTCCGGGACAGGGAAGTATTCAGTACTTC.

The V gene is TRBV15, the J gene TRBJ2-5; 15 positions agree with TRBD2. This CDR3 is built from 17 residues. In germline, CDR1 is LNHNV, CDR2 YYDKDF (reference sequence). V trimming: 1 base; J trimming: 1 base; junction bases outside the gene matches: 1. CDR3 amino acids: CATSRGTSGGAQETQYF. The DNA of the CDR3 is TGTGCCACCAGCAGAGGGACTAGCGGGGGGGCCCAAGAGACCCAGTACTTC.

This clonotype was found a few times. Here the CDR3 DNA reads TGTGCCAGCAGTTTATCCCGGGTTTACTATGTCGAGCAGTACTTC. Translating it yields CASSLSRVYYVEQYF. This sequence joins TRBV27 and TRBJ2-7, with D unresolved. Germline V gives CDR1 MNHEY, CDR2 SMNVEV (reference sequence). The CDR3 loop spans 15 amino acids. Trimming left V 0 bases short and J 6 bases short, with 15 bases between.

V and J are TRBV19 and TRBJ2-7; the D gene is possibly TRBD1 (6 bases). CDR1 and CDR2 from the germline V gene are LNHDA and SQIVND (reference sequence). This CDR3 spans 16 amino acids. Deletions cut 4 bases from V and 4 bases from J, with 20 bases between. In DNA form, the CDR3 reads TGTGCCAGTAGTAATCGCGGATTAGGGGGTCGGTACGAGCAGTACTTC. It codes for CASSNRGLGGRYEQYF. Using reference TRBV19 and TRBJ2-7 for the parts outside the CDR3, the full variable domain is DGGITQSPKYLFRKEGQNVTLSCEQNLNHDAMYWYRQDPGQGLRLIYYSQIVNDFQKGDIAEGYSVSREKKESFPLTVTSAQKNPTAFYLCASSNRGLGGRYEQYFGPGTRLTVT.

V and J are TRBV19 and TRBJ2-3; D gene uncertain. CDR1 and CDR2 from the germline V gene are LNHDA and SQIVND (reference sequence). V was clipped by 6 bases and J by 4 bases, with 17 bases between them. CDR3 length equals 15 residues. CDR3 sequence reads: CASRSPGRGPDTQYF. The CDR3, as DNA: TGTGCCAGTAGATCCCCGGGCCGCGGACCAGATACGCAGTATTTT.

Only a few counts were recorded for this clonotype. V and J are TRBV10-2 and TRBJ2-5; TRBD1 or TRBD2 may be the D gene (5 bases each). Trimming left V 10 bases short and J 3 bases short, with 15 bases between. Germline V gene data show CDR1 as WSHSY and CDR2 as SAAADI. The CDR3 has 13 amino acids. The CDR3, as DNA: TGCGCCATCTCGGGGACGTTAAAAGAGACCCAGTACTTC. This sequence encodes CAISGTLKETQYF.